These 20 T cell receptor beta chains were sequenced from one sample in a study of blood T cell repertoires in COVID-19. TCRdb's copy holds only in-frame clones and misses some; the assay was immunoSEQ multiplex PCR. The sample has roughly 200,000 clones, 80% to 90% seen once. The sequenced sample consisted of PBMCs or T cells enriched from blood (not recorded which). The receptors originated from a man aged 25 to 40 who had recovered from COVID-19.

This rearrangement joins TRBV15 to TRBJ2-2, with 12 positions matching TRBD2. Germline assignment: CDR1 LNHNV and CDR2 YYDKDF (reference sequence). The CDR3 has 18 amino acids. V shed 3 bases and J 4 bases; nucleotides not matched to a gene: 9. The chain's CDR3 is CATSSRLAGEGLTGELFF. As DNA, the CDR3 is TGTGCCACCAGCAGTCGACTAGCGGGAGAGGGGCTCACCGGGGAGCTGTTTTTT.

This chain connects TRBV10-3 to TRBJ2-1; 9 nucleotides line up with TRBD2. The CDR3 totals 19 residues. V lost 0 bases and J lost 8; bases outside the gene matches: 17. Germline-derived CDR1 and CDR2 are ENHRY and SYGVKD. Here the CDR3 reads CAISESVLAGSGNLYEQFF. The CDR3 region has the DNA TGTGCCATCAGTGAGTCGGTTCTAGCGGGATCGGGAAACCTTTATGAGCAGTTCTTC.

The V and J genes are TRBV27 and TRBJ2-1, with 16 nucleotides matching TRBD2. The CDR3 is 17 amino acids. The J segment lost 6 bases and the V segment lost 4 bases, leaving 6 bases of the junction unmatched. Germline CDR1 reads MNHEY; CDR2 reads SMNVEV (reference sequence). CDR3 nucleotides: TGTGCCAGCAGTTCCCCGGGGACTAGCGGGAGGGCCAATGAGCAGTTCTTC. This translates into CASSSPGTSGRANEQFF.

The rearrangement uses TRBV6-5 and TRBJ1-3, with D possibly TRBD1 on 5 matching bases. The CDR3 totals 15 residues. The V and J ends lost 2 bases and 4 bases respectively, with 12 bases between them. Germline V gene sequence: CDR1 MNHEY, CDR2 SVGAGI. CDR3 coding DNA: TGTGCCAGCAGTTACGTCCAGGGCAAGGGAAACACCATATATTTT. Translated, it gives CASSYVQGKGNTIYF.

J is TRBJ2-1 and V is TRBV28; tentatively, D is TRBD2 (6 bases). V was pared by 3 bases and J by 12 bases, with 9 bases between. From germline, CDR1 is MDHEN and CDR2 SYDVKM. The CDR3 extends over 11 amino acids. The CDR3 sequence is CASSFTGGQFF. The CDR3 DNA sequence: TGTGCCAGCAGTTTTACCGGGGGGCAGTTCTTC. Full variable domain (remainder filled in from reference TRBV28 and TRBJ2-1): DVKVTQSSRYLVKRTGEKVFLECVQDMDHENMFWYRQDPGLGLRLIYFSYDVKMKEKGDIPEGYSVSREKKERFSLILESASTNQTSMYLCASSFTGGQFFGPGTRLTVL.

The rearrangement joins TRBV10-3 to TRBJ2-2; 7 bases are shared with TRBD2. The CDR3 has 17 residues. Losses at the gene ends were 1 base for V and 0 bases for J; bases not matched to a gene: 5. CDR1 ENHRY and CDR2 SYGVKD come from the germline V gene. CDR3 amino acids: CAISEFSGGANTGELFF. The CDR3 bases are TGTGCCATCAGTGAGTTTTCTGGGGGGGCGAACACCGGGGAGCTGTTTTTT.

The chain combines TRBV28 with TRBJ1-1; D unresolved. Germline CDR1 reads MDHEN; CDR2 reads SYDVKM. The CDR3 has 13 residues. V shed 4 bases and J shed 0 bases, with 6 bases lying between them. For the CDR3, the DNA is TGTGCCAGCAGTTATAGCCTGAACACTGAAGCTTTCTTT. It specifies CASSYSLNTEAFF.

The genes are TRBV2 and TRBJ2-1; 12 bases agree with TRBD2. Germline V lookup: CDR1 SNHLY, CDR2 FYNNEI. This CDR3 region has 14 residues. J was trimmed by 8 bases and V by 7 bases; bases with no gene match: 6. Here the CDR3 reads CASKLAGGSHEQFF. The CDR3, as DNA: TGTGCCAGCAAACTAGCGGGAGGTTCCCATGAGCAGTTCTTC.

This clone was found a few times. This chain joins TRBV10-3 and TRBJ1-2, with 7 bases that match TRBD1. The length of the CDR3 is 13 residues. V lost 4 bases to trimming and J lost 6 bases; unmatched junction nucleotides: 5. The germline gives CDR1 ENHRY, CDR2 SYGVKD. CDR3 in DNA: TGTGCCATCAGTGTAGGTACAGGGGATGGCTACACCTTC. Protein sequence: CAISVGTGDGYTF.

This clone was seen a few times. An end of the junction does not agree with germline; a read error may underlie this. This rearrangement joins TRBV7-7 to TRBJ2-2, with 10 bases identical to TRBD2. This CDR3 is 19 amino acids long. Germline V gene data show CDR1 as SSHAT and CDR2 as FNYEAQ (reference sequence). CDR3 in amino acids: CASSLVASGSRANTGELFF. CDR3 coding DNA: TGTGCTAGCAGCTTAGTTGCTAGCGGGAGCCGAGCGAACACCGGGGAGCTGTTTTTT. Filled out from reference TRBV7-7 and TRBJ2-2, the complete variable domain reads GAGVSQSPRYKVTKRGQDVTLRCDPISSHATLYWYQQALGQGPEFLTYFNYEAQPDKSGLPSDRFSAERPEGSISTLTIQRTEQRDSAMYRCASSLVASGSRANTGELFFGEGSRLTVL.

The chain combines TRBV5-1 with TRBJ2-3; 8 bases are shared with TRBD1. J lost 3 bases, V lost 4 bases, and 7 bases had no gene match. CDR1 and CDR2 from the germline V gene are SGHRS and YFSETQ. This CDR3 has 15 residues. The CDR3 DNA reads as TGCGCCAGCAGCCCCGACAGGGGTTTGACAGATACGCAGTATTTT. This translates into CASSPDRGLTDTQYF.

This sequence joins TRBV6-5 and TRBJ1-2; possibly TRBD1 for D (6 bases). V was shortened by 6 bases and J by 5 bases, with 10 bases between the two germline ends. The CDR3 runs to 12 residues. Germline CDR1 is MNHEY and CDR2 is SVGAGI. The CDR3 nucleotides are TGTGCCAGCAGGGGGACACGATATGGCTACACCTTC. Encoded protein: CASRGTRYGYTF.

V usage is TRBV5-4 and J usage is TRBJ2-5, with 7 bases matching TRBD1. The CDR3 runs to 14 residues. With 4 bases clipped from V and 2 bases from J, the junction kept 5 bases outside the gene matches. Germline V gene lookup returns CDR1 SGHNT and CDR2 YYREEE (reference sequence). CDR3 in amino acids: CASSQGQKQETQYF. The CDR3 bases are TGTGCCAGCAGCCAGGGACAGAAGCAAGAGACCCAGTACTTC.

This chain connects TRBV3-1 (or the pseudogene TRBV3-2) to TRBJ1-3, with unresolved D. This CDR3 has 18 amino acids. Germline CDR1 is LGHDT and CDR2 is YNNKEL (reference sequence). Between the trimmed V and J ends, which lost 0 bases and 0 bases, there was a span of 15 bases. The DNA of the CDR3 is TGTGCCAGCAGCCAAGATCTTTTGTTAACAGACTCTGGAAACACCATATATTTT. Protein sequence: CASSQDLLLTDSGNTIYF.

The chain links TRBV10-2 to TRBJ1-1; TRBD1 might be the D (6 bases). V was shortened by 5 bases and J by 0 bases, with 10 bases between the two germline ends. Germline V CDR1 and CDR2: WSHSY, SAAADI. The CDR3 length is 14 residues. CDR3 coding DNA: TGCGCCAGCAGTTTGACAGGCCTGAACACTGAAGCTTTCTTT. This sequence encodes CASSLTGLNTEAFF.

This chain uses TRBV28 with TRBJ2-7; 10 bases fit TRBD1. Losses at the gene ends were 6 bases for V and 1 base for J; bases not matched to a gene: 6. This CDR3 has 15 residues. Germline-derived CDR1 and CDR2 are MDHEN and SYDVKM. CDR3 sequence reads: CASRPPGQGSYEQYF. For the CDR3, the DNA is TGTGCCAGCAGACCCCCGGGACAGGGGTCCTACGAGCAGTACTTC.

This clone was observed once. A junction end diverges from the germline sequence, so it may reflect a read error. The identical CDR3 is also encoded by other nucleotide sequences in the sample. The gene calls are TRBV6-2 or TRBV6-3 and TRBJ1-5; the match to TRBD1 covers 10 bases. CDR3 size: 17 residues. Germline CDR1 reads MNHEY; CDR2 reads SVGEGT. The CDR3 DNA sequence: TGTGCCAGCAGCACGGGGGGGACAGGGGCGGGCAATCAGCCCCAACATTTT. Encoded protein: CASSTGGTGAGNQPQHF.

This clone was seen once. V is TRBV29-1 and J is TRBJ1-3; the D gene is possibly TRBD1 (5 bases). Germline V gene lookup returns CDR1 SQVTM and CDR2 ANQGSEA. This CDR3 region has 13 residues. CDR3 sequence (DNA): TGCAGTGCTCAAAAGGGGTCTGGAAACACCATATATTTT. It translates to CSAQKGSGNTIYF.

The genes are TRBV7-8 and TRBJ2-2, with 9 bases lining up with TRBD1. The germline CDR1 and CDR2 sequences are SGHVS and FQNEAQ. V lost 0 bases and J lost 4; bases outside the gene matches: 3. This CDR3 is built from 16 residues. DNA for the CDR3: TGTGCCAGCAGCTTAGCGGGACAGGGCCCCACCGGGGAGCTGTTTTTT. It specifies CASSLAGQGPTGELFF.

This clone has only one observation. The chain joins TRBV28 to TRBJ2-7; D is uncertain. V dropped 7 bases and J dropped 3 bases, with 10 bases sitting between them. The CDR3 spans 12 residues. Looked up from germline, CDR1 is MDHEN and CDR2 is SYDVKM. For the CDR3, the DNA is TGTGCCAGCAAACGGGTCAACTACGAGCAGTACTTC. This sequence encodes CASKRVNYEQYF. The full variable domain, its missing parts supplied by reference TRBV28 and TRBJ2-7, is DVKVTQSSRYLVKRTGEKVFLECVQDMDHENMFWYRQDPGLGLRLIYFSYDVKMKEKGDIPEGYSVSREKKERFSLILESASTNQTSMYLCASKRVNYEQYFGPGTRLTVT.